This T cell receptor (beta chain) was recovered during a study of shared clonotypes between healthy human individuals. Study in general: In total, the donors were two women and a few men aged 18 to 49.

Trimming left V 6 bases short and J 0 bases short, with 14 bases between. Looked up from germline, CDR1 is ENHRY and CDR2 is SYGVKD. The CDR3 sequence is 15 residues long. About this clone itself: The target antigen is unknown.

Study results and caveats: Unshared clonotypes carried lower generation probabilities than those common to all four donors. Some naive CD4 clonotypes, roughly 4.7%, turned up in common across several donors.

Measured with immunoSEQ multiplex PCR; TCRdb has only the in-frame clones, and not every one. The sample shows around 1.1 million clones, approximately 77% of them seen only once. Material for sequencing was memory CD4+ T cells from PBMCs. Subset reported: CD45RA-negative fraction. The V and J genes are TRBV10-3 and TRBJ2-5; either TRBD1 or TRBD2 may fit D (6 bases each). This clonotype originated in a man between 18 and 35 years old in good health. Some clones in this sample may be carry-over from other donors' samples. CDR3 in amino acids: CAISRGQINQETQYF. CDR3 bases: TGTGCCATCAGCCGGGGGCAGATTAACCAAGAGACCCAGTACTTC.